This TCR beta chain was recovered during a study of cytomegalovirus exposure and HLA in healthy donors. The study's findings and limits: There were a few CMV-associated chains whose specificity for CMV antigens was confirmed in vitro. Most TCR sequences proved rare, with some public TCRs found in many donors.

The CDR3 totals 17 residues. V shed 4 bases and J 2 bases; nucleotides not matched to a gene: 11. Per germline, CDR1 SEHNR and CDR2 FQNEAQ (reference sequence). With respect to this clone: Its antigen is still unknown.

Here immunoSEQ multiplex PCR was the method, and the copy in TCRdb shows in-frame clones only, minus some. Of about 120,000 clones listed, roughly 87% are singletons. V gene TRBV7-9 combines with J gene TRBJ2-7; 10 bases fit TRBD1. The receptor's source is a woman aged 18-29 years in good health and CMV-seronegative. The material sequenced was PBMCs. The CDR3 protein is CASSSPQDRGPTYEQYF. The CDR3 DNA sequence: TGTGCCAGCAGCTCCCCACAAGACAGGGGGCCAACCTACGAGCAGTACTTC. The complete variable domain, with remaining parts taken from reference TRBV7-9 and TRBJ2-7, reads DTGVSQNPRHKITKRGQNVTFRCDPISEHNRLYWYRQTLGQGPEFLTYFQNEAQLEKSRLLSDRFSAERPKGSFSTLEIQRTEQGDSAMYLCASSSPQDRGPTYEQYFGPGTRLTVT.